The sequence of this T cell receptor beta chain was determined in a study of read filtering for tumor transcriptome and immune sequencing. Looking at the study overall: Revised staging placed roughly eight patients in R-ISS I, 15 to 20 in II, over 5 in III. Study outcomes and limitations: Roughly four fifths of IR-seq clonotypes had one read, totaling approximately 3.3% of reads; RNA-seq: 74.6% and 44.6%. Dropping single-read clonotypes raised IR-seq and RNA-seq shared-clonotype correlation.

This clonotype was found many times. Its target is not known. This library used roughly 400 ng RNA and molecular barcoded adaptors spanning alpha/delta and beta/gamma chains. MiXCR, run by TCRdb on the reads, gives a single entry per CDR3 protein. This table holds about 86,000 distinct CDR3 sequences, 10% to 15% found once. At the time of active disease, bone marrow was collected from every patient. The V gene's germline CDR1 is ENHRY and CDR2 SYGVKD. The CDR3 covers 14 residues. V lost 0 bases, J lost 4 bases, and 7 bases lay in between. The chain combines TRBV10-3 with TRBJ2-1, with unresolved D. This sequence originates from a donor at least 40 years old with multiple myeloma. The sample was a population of CD138-negative cells sorted from bone marrow. Written as DNA, the CDR3 is TGTGCCATCAGTGAGTCACGCTCATACAATGAGCAGTTCTTC. Encoded protein: CAISESRSYNEQFF.